This TCR beta chain appears in the sequencing data of a study of OX40 agonist ivuxolimab in advanced cancers. In this sample, this clone turned up a few times. The repertoire was sequenced with immunoSEQ multiplex PCR; TCRdb's copy has only in-frame clones and lacks some. Here the sample spans tens of thousands of clones, about 88% being singletons. The V and J ends lost 1 base and 6 bases respectively, with 6 bases between them. CDR1 is KGHSH, CDR2 LQKENI, per germline. CDR3 length: 12 amino acids. This material consisted of CD4+ or CD8+ T cells sorted from blood, taken in a trial of the OX40 agonist ivuxolimab. This chain connects TRBV18 to TRBJ1-2; maybe TRBD1 (5 bases). This TCR came from an adult with an advanced solid tumor such as melanoma, head and neck, liver or kidney cancer. As DNA, the CDR3 is TGTGCCAGCTCACCACAGACAGATGGCTACACCTTC. It encodes CASSPQTDGYTF.